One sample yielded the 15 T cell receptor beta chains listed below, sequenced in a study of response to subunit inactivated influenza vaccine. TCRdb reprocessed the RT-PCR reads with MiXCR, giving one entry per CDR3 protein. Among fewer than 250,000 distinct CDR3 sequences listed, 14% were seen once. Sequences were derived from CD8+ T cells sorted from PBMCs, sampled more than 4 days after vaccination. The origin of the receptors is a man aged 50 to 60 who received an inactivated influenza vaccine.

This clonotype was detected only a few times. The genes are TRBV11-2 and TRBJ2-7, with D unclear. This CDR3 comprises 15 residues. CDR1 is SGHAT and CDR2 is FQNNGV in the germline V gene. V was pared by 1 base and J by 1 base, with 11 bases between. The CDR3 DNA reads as TGTGCCAGCAGCTTAGCCCTACCCCCGTCCTACGAGCAGTACTTC. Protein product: CASSLALPPSYEQYF.

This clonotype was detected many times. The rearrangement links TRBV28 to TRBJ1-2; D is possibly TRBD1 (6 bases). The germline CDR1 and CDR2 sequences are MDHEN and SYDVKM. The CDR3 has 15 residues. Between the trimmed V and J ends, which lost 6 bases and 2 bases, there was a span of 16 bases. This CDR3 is CASSEKWGANYGYTF. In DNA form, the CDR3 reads TGTGCCAGCAGCGAAAAATGGGGGGCGAACTATGGCTACACCTTC.

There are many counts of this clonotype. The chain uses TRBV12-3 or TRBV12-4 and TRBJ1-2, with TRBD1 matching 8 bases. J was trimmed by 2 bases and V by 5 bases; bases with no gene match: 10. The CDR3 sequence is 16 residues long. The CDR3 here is CASSPDARGLNYGYTF. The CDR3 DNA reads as TGTGCCAGCAGTCCAGACGCCAGGGGGCTAAACTATGGCTACACCTTC.

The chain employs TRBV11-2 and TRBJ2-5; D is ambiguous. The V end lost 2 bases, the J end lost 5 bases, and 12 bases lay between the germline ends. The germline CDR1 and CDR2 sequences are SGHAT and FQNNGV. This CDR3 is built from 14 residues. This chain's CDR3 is CASSLSSIMETQYF. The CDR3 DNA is TGTGCCAGCAGCTTAAGCTCGATCATGGAGACCCAGTACTTC.

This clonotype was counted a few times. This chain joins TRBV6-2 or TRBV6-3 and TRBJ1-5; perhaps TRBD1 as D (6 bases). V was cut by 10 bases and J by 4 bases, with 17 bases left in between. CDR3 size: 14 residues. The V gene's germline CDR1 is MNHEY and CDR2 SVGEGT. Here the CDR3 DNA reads TGTGCCACCATGGACAGCTATTTGAATCAGCCCCAGCATTTT. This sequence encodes CATMDSYLNQPQHF.

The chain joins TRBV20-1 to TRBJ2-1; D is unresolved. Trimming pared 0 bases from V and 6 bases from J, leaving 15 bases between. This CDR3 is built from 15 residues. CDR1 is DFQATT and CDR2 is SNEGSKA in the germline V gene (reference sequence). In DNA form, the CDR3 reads TGCAGTGCTAGAGATCATATTAATCCCAGCAATGAGCAGTTCTTC. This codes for CSARDHINPSNEQFF.

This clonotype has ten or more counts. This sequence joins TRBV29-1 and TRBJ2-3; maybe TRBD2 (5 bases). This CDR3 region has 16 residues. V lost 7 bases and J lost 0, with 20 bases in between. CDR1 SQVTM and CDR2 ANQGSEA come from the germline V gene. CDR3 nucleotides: TGCAGCGCGGAAAATAGCGTAATCGCTAGCACAGATACGCAGTATTTT. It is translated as CSAENSVIASTDTQYF.

CDR3 nucleotide sequence: TGTGCCATCAGCACTAGAGACTACGAGCAGTACTTC. Its translation: CAISTRDYEQYF. The V gene is TRBV10-3, the J gene TRBJ2-7; D might be TRBD2 (5 bases). Deletions cut 6 bases from V and 3 bases from J, with 9 bases between. The CDR3 is 12 amino acids. Germline values: CDR1 ENHRY, CDR2 SYGVKD.

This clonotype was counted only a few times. CDR3 protein: CASSLSGVGGELFF. The CDR3 nucleotides are TGTGCCAGCAGTTTATCGGGGGTAGGAGGGGAGCTGTTTTTT. The chain links TRBV28 to TRBJ2-2; D is possibly TRBD2 (6 bases). CDR3 length: 14 residues. V shed 1 base and J shed 8 bases, with 11 bases lying between them. CDR1 MDHEN and CDR2 SYDVKM come from the germline V gene.

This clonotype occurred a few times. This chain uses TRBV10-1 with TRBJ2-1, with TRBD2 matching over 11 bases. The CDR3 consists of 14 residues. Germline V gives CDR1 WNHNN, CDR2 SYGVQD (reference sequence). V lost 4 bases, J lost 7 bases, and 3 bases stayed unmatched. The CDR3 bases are TGCGCCAGCAGTGGTAGCGGGGGGGCGAATGAGCAGTTCTTC. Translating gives CASSGSGGANEQFF.

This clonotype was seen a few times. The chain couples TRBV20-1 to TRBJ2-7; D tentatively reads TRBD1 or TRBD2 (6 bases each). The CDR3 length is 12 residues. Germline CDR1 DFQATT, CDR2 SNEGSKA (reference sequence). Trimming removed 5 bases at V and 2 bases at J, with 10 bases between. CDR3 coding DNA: TGCAGTGCTGGGGGGCCCCCCTACGAGCAGTACTTC. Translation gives CSAGGPPYEQYF.

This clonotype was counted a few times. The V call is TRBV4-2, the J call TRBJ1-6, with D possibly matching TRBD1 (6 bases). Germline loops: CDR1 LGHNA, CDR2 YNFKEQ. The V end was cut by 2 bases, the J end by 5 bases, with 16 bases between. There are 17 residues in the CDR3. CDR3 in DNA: TGTGCCAGCAGCCAATATAGGCCAGGGGTCGATAATTCACCCCTCCACTTT. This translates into CASSQYRPGVDNSPLHF.

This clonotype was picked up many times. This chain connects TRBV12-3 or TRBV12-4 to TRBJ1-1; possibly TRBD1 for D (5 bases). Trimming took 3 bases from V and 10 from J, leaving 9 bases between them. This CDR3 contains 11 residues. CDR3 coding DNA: TGTGCCAGCAGTTTGGGGGGGATAGCTTTCTTT. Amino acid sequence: CASSLGGIAFF.

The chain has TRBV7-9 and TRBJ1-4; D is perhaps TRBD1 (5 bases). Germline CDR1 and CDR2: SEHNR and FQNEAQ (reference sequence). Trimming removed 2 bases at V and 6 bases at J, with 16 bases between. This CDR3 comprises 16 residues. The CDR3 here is CASSLFSGGGHEKLFF. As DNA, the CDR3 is TGTGCCAGCAGCTTATTCTCTGGGGGTGGTCATGAAAAACTGTTTTTT.

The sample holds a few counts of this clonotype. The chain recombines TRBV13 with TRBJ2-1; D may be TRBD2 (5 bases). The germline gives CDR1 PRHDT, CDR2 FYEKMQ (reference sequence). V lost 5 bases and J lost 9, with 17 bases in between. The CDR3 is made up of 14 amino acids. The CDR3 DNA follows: TGTGCCAGCAGCGCTGGCCTCAATAGCGCTGAGCAGTTCTTC. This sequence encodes CASSAGLNSAEQFF.